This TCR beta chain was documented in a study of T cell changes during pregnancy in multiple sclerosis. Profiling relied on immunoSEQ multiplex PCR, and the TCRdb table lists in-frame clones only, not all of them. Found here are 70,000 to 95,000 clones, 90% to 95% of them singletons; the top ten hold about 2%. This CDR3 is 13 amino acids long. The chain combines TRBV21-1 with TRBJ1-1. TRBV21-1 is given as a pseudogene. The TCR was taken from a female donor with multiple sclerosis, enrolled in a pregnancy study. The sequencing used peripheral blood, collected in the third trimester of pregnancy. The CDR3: CASSNPRDFGAFF. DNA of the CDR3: TGTGCCAGCAGCAACCCACGGGACTTTGGGGCTTTCTTT.